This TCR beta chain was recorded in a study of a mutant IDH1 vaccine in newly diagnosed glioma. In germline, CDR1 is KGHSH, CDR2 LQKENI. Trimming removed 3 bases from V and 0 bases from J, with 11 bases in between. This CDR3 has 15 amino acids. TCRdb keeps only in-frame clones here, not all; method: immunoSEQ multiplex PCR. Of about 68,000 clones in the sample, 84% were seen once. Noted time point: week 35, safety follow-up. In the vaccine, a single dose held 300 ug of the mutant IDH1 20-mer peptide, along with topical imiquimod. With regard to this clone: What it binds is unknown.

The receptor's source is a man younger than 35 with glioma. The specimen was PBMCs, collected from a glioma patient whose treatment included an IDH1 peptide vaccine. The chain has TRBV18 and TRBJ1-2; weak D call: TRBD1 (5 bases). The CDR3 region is CASSPSGGTNYGYTF. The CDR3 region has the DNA TGTGCCAGCTCACCCTCGGGGGGGACTAACTATGGCTACACCTTC.